This TCR beta chain appears in the sequencing data of a study of breast tumors, draining lymph nodes, adjacent tissues. Study observations and caveats: The data were judged consistent with most tumor T cells coming from lymph node and expanding in tumor. That most tumor T cells come from lymph nodes remained unproven. Luminal-like breast cancer showed significantly higher tumor–nontumor repertoire similarity than basal-like.

V lost 0 bases to trimming and J lost 3 bases, with 13 bases between them. CDR3 length: 17 amino acids. CDR1 is KGHDR, CDR2 SFDVKD, per germline. This clonotype was seen at least ten times. Its antigen is currently unknown. TCRdb independently ran MiXCR on the multiplex PCR reads; one entry per CDR3 protein. This sample yields over 100,000 distinct CDR3 sequences, of which 20% to 25% are seen a single time; around 2.7% belongs to the top ten. Samples came from axillary lymph nodes draining the breast cancer. The chain employs TRBV24-1 and TRBJ2-2, with a weak D call TRBD1 (5 bases). The specimen sequenced was axillary lymph node tissue. This TCR came from a female donor with breast cancer. Some clones in this sample may be carry-over from other donors' samples. CDR3 residues: CATSDLVSGWDTGELFF. DNA for the CDR3: TGTGCCACCAGTGATTTGGTTTCAGGGTGGGACACCGGGGAGCTGTTTTTT.